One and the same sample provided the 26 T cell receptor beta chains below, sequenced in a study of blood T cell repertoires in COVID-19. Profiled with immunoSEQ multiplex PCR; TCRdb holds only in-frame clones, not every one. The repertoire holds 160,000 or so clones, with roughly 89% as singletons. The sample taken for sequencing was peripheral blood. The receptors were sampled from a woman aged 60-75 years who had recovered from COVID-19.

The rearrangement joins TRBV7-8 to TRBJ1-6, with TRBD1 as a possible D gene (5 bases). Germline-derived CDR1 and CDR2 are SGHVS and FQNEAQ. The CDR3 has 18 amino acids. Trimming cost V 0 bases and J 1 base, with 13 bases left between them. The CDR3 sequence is CASSLASLTDSYNSPLHF. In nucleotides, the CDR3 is TGTGCCAGCAGCTTAGCCTCCCTGACAGATTCCTATAATTCACCCCTCCACTTT.

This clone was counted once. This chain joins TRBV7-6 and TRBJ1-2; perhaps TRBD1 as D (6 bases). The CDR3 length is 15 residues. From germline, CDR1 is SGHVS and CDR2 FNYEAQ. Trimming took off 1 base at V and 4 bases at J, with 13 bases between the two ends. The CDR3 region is CASSLGDTRLYGYTF. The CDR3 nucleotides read TGTGCCAGCAGCTTAGGGGACACCCGACTCTATGGCTACACCTTC.

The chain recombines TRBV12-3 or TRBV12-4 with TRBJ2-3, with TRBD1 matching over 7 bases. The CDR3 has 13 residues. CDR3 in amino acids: CATRGQNTDTQYF. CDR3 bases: TGTGCAACTAGGGGACAGAACACAGATACGCAGTATTTT.

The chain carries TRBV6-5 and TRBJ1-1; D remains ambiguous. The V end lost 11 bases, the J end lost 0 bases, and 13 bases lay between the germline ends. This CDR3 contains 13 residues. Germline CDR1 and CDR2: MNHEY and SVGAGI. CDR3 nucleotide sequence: TGTGCCTCCAGGTGGGTCGTGAACACTGAAGCTTTCTTT. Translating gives CASRWVVNTEAFF.

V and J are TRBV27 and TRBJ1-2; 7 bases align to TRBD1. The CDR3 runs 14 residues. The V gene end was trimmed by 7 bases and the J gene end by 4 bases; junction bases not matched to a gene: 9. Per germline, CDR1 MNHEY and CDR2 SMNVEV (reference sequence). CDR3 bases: TGTGCCAGCAATCCTACGGGGACAGCCTATGGCTACACCTTC. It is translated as CASNPTGTAYGYTF.

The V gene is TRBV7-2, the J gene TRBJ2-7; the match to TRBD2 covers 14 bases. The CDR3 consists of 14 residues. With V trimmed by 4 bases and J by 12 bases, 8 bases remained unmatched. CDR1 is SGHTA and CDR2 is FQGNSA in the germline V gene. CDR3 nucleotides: TGTGCCAGCAGCTCCCGACTAGCGGGGGGGCCCTGGTACTTC. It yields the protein CASSSRLAGGPWYF.

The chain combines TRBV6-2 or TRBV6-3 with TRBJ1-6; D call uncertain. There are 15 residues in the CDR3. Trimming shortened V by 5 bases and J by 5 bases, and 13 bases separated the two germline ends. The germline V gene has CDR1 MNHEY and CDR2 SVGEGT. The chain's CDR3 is CASSRPAANNSPLHF. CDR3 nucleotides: TGTGCCAGCAGTAGGCCGGCGGCTAATAATTCACCCCTCCACTTT.

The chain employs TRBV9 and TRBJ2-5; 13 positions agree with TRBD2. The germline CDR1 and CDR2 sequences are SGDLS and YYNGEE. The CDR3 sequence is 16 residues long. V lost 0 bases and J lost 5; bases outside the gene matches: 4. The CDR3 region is CASSVGLAGGSETQYF. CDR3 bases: TGTGCCAGCAGCGTAGGACTAGCGGGGGGAAGCGAGACCCAGTACTTC.

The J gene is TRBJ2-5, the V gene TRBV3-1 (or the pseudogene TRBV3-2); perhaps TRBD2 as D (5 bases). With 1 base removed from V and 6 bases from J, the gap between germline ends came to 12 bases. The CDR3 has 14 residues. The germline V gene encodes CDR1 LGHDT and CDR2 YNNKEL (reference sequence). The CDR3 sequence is CASSQVEGSQTQYF. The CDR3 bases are TGTGCCAGCAGCCAAGTTGAGGGATCCCAGACCCAGTACTTC.

CDR3 sequence: CASSLTTSGGETQYF. The CDR3 region has the DNA TGTGCCAGCAGCTTGACCACTAGCGGGGGAGAGACCCAGTACTTC. The rearrangement joins TRBV7-3 to TRBJ2-5, with 11 nucleotides matching TRBD2. V gave up 3 bases and J gave up 4 bases; unmatched junction bases: 4. This CDR3 contains 15 residues. Germline assignment: CDR1 SGHTA and CDR2 FQGTGA.

The CDR3 sequence is CASSSLSRDRSVVKYF. The CDR3 coding sequence is TGTGCCAGCAGCTCCCTATCCCGGGACAGAAGTGTGGTGAAGTACTTC. The rearrangement links TRBV6-2 or TRBV6-3 to TRBJ2-7; TRBD1 matches at 7 bases. The CDR3 has 16 amino acids. Germline CDR1 MNHEY, CDR2 SVGEGT. The J segment lost 11 bases and the V segment lost 6 bases, leaving 22 bases of the junction unmatched.

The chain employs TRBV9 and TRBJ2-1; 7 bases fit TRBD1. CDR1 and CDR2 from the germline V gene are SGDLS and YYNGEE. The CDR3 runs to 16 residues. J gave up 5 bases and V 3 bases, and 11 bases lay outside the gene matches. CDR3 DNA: TGTGCCAGCAGCGCCGCCTCGACAGGGTTGCACAATGAGCAGTTCTTC. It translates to CASSAASTGLHNEQFF.

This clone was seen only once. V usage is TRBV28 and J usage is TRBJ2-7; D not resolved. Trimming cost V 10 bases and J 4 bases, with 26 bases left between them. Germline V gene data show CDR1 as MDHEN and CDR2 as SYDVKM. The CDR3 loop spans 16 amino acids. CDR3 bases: TGTGCCACTTCCAACCCTAATTTCCCCCTAAAATACGAGCAGTACTTC. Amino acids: CATSNPNFPLKYEQYF.

The CDR3 DNA follows: TGTGCCAGCAGCCCATCTAGCGGGGGGGCCTTTAGGAATGAGCAGTTCTTC. It specifies CASSPSSGGAFRNEQFF. The gene calls are TRBV7-3 and TRBJ2-1, with 12 bases that match TRBD2. V gave up 5 bases and J gave up 7 bases; unmatched junction bases: 12. CDR3 length equals 17 residues. CDR1 and CDR2 from the germline V gene are SGHTA and FQGTGA. Full variable domain (remainder filled in from reference TRBV7-3 and TRBJ2-1): GAGVSQTPSNKVTEKGKYVELRCDPISGHTALYWYRQSLGQGPEFLIYFQGTGAADDSGLPNDRFFAVRPEGSVSTLKIQRTERGDSAVYLCASSPSSGGAFRNEQFFGPGTRLTVL.

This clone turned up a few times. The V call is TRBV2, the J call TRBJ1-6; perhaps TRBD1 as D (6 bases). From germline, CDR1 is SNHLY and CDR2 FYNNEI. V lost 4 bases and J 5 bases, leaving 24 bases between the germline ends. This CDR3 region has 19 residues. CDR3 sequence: CASSARAGAPRWDNSPLHF. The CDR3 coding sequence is TGTGCCAGCAGTGCGAGGGCAGGGGCCCCACGGTGGGATAATTCACCCCTCCACTTT. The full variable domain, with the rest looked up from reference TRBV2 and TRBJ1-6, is EPEVTQTPSHQVTQMGQEVILRCVPISNHLYFYWYRQILGQKVEFLVSFYNNEISEKSEIFDDQFSVERPDGSNFTLKIRSTKLEDSAMYFCASSARAGAPRWDNSPLHFGNGTRLTVT.

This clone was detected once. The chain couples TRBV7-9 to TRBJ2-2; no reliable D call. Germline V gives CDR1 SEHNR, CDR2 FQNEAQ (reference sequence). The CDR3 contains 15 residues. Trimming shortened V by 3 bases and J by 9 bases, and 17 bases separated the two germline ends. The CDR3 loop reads CASSFRDNGYRELFF. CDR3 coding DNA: TGTGCCAGCAGCTTCAGAGACAACGGTTATCGGGAGCTGTTTTTT. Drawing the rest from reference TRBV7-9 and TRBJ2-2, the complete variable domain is DTGVSQNPRHKITKRGQNVTFRCDPISEHNRLYWYRQTLGQGPEFLTYFQNEAQLEKSRLLSDRFSAERPKGSFSTLEIQRTEQGDSAMYLCASSFRDNGYRELFFGEGSRLTVL.

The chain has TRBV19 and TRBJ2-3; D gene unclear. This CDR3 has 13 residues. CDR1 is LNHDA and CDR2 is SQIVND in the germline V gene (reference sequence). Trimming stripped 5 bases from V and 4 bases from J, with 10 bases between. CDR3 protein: CASSAPGADTQYF. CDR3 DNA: TGTGCCAGTAGTGCTCCAGGTGCAGATACGCAGTATTTT.

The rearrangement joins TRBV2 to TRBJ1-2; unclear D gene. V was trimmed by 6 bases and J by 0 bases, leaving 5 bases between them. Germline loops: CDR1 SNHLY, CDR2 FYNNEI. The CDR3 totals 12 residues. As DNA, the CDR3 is TGTGCCAGCAGACAAGCTAACTATGGCTACACCTTC. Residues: CASRQANYGYTF.

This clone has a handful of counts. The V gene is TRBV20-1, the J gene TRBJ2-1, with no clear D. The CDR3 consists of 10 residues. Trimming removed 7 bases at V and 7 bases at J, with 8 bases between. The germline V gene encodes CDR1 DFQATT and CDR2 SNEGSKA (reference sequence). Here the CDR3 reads CSGGWNEQFF. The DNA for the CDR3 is TGCAGTGGAGGCTGGAATGAGCAGTTCTTC.

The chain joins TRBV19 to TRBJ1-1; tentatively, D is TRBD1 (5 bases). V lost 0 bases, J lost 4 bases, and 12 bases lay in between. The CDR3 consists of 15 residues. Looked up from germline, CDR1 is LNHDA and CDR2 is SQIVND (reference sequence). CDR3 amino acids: CASSIDSPQGTEAFF. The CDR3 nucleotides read TGTGCCAGTAGTATAGACTCCCCTCAGGGCACTGAAGCTTTCTTT.

DNA of the CDR3: TGTGCTAGTGGTTCCCCAGGGGGCCGCGAGACCCAGTACTTC. Translated, it gives CASGSPGGRETQYF. The chain recombines TRBV12-5 with TRBJ2-5, with TRBD1 matching 8 bases. CDR3 size: 14 residues. Germline V lookup: CDR1 LGHNT, CDR2 FRNRAP. V shed 4 bases, J shed 5 bases, and the junction held 6 bases outside the gene matches. The entire variable domain, with the rest obtained from reference TRBV12-5 and TRBJ2-5, is as follows: DARVTQTPRHKVTEMGQEVTMRCQPILGHNTVFWYRQTMMQGLELLAYFRNRAPLDDSGMPKDRFSAEMPDATLATLKIQPSEPRDSAVYFCASGSPGGRETQYFGPGTRLLVL.

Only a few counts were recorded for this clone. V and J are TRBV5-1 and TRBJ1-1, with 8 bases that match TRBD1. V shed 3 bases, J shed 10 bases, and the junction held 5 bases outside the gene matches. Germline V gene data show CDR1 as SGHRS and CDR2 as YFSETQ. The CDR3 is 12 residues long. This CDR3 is CASSYGQGAAFF. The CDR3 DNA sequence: TGCGCCAGCAGCTATGGACAGGGTGCAGCTTTCTTT.

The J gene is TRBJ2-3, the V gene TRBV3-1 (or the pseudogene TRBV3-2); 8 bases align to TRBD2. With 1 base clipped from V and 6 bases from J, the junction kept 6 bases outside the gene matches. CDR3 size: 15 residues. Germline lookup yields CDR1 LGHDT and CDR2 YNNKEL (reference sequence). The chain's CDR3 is CASSQAGGPSDTQYF. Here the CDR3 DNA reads TGTGCCAGCAGCCAAGCGGGGGGGCCTTCCGATACGCAGTATTTT.

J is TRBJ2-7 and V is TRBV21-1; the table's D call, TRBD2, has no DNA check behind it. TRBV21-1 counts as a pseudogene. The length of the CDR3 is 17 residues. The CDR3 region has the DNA TGTGCCAGCAGCCCCCAAAGGGGCCGGGAGGGCCCCAACGAGCAGTACTTC. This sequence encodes CASSPQRGREGPNEQYF.

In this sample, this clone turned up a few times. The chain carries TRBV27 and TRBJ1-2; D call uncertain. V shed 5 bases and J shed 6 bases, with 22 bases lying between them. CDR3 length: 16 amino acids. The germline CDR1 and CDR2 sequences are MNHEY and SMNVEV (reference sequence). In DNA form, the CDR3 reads TGTGCCAGCAGTCGCCTACCCAGGTCGGGGTGGAATGGCTACACCTTC. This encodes CASSRLPRSGWNGYTF.

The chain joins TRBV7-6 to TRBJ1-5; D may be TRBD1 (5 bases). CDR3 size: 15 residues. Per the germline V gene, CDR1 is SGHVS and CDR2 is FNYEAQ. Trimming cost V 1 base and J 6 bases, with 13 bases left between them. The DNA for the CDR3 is TGTGCCAGCAGCTTAGAGGGGCAGGGCGCTCAGCCCCAGCATTTT. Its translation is CASSLEGQGAQPQHF.